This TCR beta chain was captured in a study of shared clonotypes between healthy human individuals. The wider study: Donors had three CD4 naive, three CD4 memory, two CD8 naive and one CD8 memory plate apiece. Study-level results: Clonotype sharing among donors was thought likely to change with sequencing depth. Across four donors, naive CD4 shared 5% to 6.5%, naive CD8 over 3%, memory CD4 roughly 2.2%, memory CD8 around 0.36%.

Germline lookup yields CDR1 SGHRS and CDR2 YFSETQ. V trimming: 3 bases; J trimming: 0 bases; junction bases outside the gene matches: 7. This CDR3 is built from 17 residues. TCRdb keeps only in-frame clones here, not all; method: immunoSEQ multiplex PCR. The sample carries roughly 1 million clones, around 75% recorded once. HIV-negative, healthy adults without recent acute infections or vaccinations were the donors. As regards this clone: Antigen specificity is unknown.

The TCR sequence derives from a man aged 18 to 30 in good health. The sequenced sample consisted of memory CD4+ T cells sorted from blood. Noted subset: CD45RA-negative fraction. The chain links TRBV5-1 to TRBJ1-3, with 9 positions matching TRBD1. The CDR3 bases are TGCGCCAGCAGCTGGGACAGGGCATCCCGCTCTGGAAACACCATATATTTT. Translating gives CASSWDRASRSGNTIYF.